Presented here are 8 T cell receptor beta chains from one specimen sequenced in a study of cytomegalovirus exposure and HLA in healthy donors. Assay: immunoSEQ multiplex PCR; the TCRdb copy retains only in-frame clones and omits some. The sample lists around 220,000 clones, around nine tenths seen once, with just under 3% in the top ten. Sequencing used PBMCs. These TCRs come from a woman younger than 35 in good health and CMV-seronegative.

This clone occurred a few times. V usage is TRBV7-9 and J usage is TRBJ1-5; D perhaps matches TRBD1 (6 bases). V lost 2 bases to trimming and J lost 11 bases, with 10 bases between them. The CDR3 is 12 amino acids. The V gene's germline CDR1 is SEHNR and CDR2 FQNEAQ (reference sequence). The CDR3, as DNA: TGTGCCAGCAGCTTACCAGGGGTGGCCCAGCATTTT. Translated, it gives CASSLPGVAQHF.

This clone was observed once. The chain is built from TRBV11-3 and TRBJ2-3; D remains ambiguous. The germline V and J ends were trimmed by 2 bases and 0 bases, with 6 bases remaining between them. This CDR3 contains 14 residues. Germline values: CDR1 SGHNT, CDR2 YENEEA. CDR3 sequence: CASSLSGSTDTQYF. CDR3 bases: TGTGCCAGCAGCTTATCCGGGAGCACAGATACGCAGTATTTT.

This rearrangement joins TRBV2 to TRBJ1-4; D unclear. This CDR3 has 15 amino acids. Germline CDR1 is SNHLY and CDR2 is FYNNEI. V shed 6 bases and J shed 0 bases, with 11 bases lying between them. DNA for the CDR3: TGTGCCAGCAGGTCTGAGGGATCAACTAATGAAAAACTGTTTTTT. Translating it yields CASRSEGSTNEKLFF. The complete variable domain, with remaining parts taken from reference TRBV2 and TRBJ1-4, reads EPEVTQTPSHQVTQMGQEVILRCVPISNHLYFYWYRQILGQKVEFLVSFYNNEISEKSEIFDDQFSVERPDGSNFTLKIRSTKLEDSAMYFCASRSEGSTNEKLFFGSGTQLSVL.

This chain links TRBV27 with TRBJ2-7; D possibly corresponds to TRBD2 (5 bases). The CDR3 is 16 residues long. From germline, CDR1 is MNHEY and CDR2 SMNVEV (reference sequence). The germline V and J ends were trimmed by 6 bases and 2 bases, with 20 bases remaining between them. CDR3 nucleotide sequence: TGTGCCAGCAGCCTCAGCCTATTGACTATCACCTACGAGCAGTACTTC. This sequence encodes CASSLSLLTITYEQYF.

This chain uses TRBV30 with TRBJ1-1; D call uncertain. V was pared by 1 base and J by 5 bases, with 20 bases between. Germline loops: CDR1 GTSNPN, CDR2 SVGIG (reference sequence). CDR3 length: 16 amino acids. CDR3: CAWSDGGPLGNTEAFF. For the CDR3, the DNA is TGTGCCTGGAGTGATGGAGGGCCCCTTGGGAATACTGAAGCTTTCTTT.

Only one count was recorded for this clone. In nucleotides, the CDR3 is TGCAGCGTTGAAGCCCCCGGGACAGAGGCCTACGAGCAGTACTTC. Translation gives CSVEAPGTEAYEQYF. This chain links TRBV29-1 with TRBJ2-7; 7 nucleotides align to TRBD1. Trimming removed 1 base from V and 2 bases from J; junction bases left unmatched: 8. CDR3 length: 15 amino acids. Per the germline V gene, CDR1 is SQVTM and CDR2 is ANQGSEA.

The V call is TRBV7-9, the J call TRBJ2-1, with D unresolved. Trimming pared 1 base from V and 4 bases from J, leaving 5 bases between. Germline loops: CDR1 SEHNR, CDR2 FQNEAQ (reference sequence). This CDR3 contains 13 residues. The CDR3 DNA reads TGTGCCAGCAGCTTAGAACTTTACAATGAGCAGTTCTTC. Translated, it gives CASSLELYNEQFF.

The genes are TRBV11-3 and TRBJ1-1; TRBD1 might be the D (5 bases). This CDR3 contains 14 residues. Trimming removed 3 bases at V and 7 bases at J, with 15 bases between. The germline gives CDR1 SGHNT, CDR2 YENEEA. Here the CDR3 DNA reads TGTGCCAGCAGCTTGCAGGGAGGGAGGTATGAAGCTTTCTTT. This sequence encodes CASSLQGGRYEAFF.